The 6 T cell receptor beta chains listed next were all sequenced from one sample in a study of T cells after yellow fever vaccination. TCRdb analysed the 5' RACE reads with MiXCR anew, one entry per CDR3 protein. The table shows some 670,000 distinct CDR3 sequences, with more than 9% occurring only once. Material: PBMCs, obtained on the day of the yellow fever booster vaccination. The receptor set was obtained from a man aged 25 to 45 who received the YFV17D yellow fever vaccine.

This clonotype was detected only a few times. The chain joins TRBV6-1 to TRBJ2-2; no clear D. V was clipped by 11 bases and J by 1 base, with 14 bases between them. CDR3 length: 14 amino acids. The germline gives CDR1 MNHNS, CDR2 SASEGT. The chain's CDR3 is CAHRKSLNTGELFF. In DNA, the CDR3 is TGTGCCCACCGAAAGAGTTTGAACACCGGGGAGCTGTTTTTT.

The sample holds a few counts of this clonotype. The gene calls are TRBV11-3 and TRBJ2-1; D perhaps matches TRBD2 (5 bases). The CDR3 is 13 residues long. The V end lost 0 bases, the J end lost 10 bases, and 10 bases lay between the germline ends. Germline V gives CDR1 SGHNT, CDR2 YENEEA. The DNA of the CDR3 is TGTGCCAGCAGCTTAGACTTCGCGGGCGAGCAGTTCTTC. Amino acid sequence: CASSLDFAGEQFF.

The J gene is TRBJ2-3, the V gene TRBV6-1, with TRBD2 as a possible D gene (6 bases). V shed 9 bases and J shed 4 bases, with 14 bases lying between them. The CDR3 is 13 residues long. Per the germline V gene, CDR1 is MNHNS and CDR2 is SASEGT. The DNA for the CDR3 is TGTGCCAGTCAACCGGGAGTAGCAGATACGCAGTATTTT. Its translation is CASQPGVADTQYF.

This chain uses TRBV19 with TRBJ2-1; 7 bases agree with TRBD1. The CDR3 spans 14 residues. In germline, CDR1 is LNHDA, CDR2 SQIVND (reference sequence). V was clipped by 6 bases and J by 1 base; unmatched bases: 3. DNA for the CDR3: TGTGCCAGTAGAGGGGACAGATCCTACAATGAGCAGTTCTTC. This codes for CASRGDRSYNEQFF.

This clonotype was observed a single time. The gene calls are TRBV7-3 and TRBJ2-3; 7 bases fit TRBD1. Germline CDR1 and CDR2: SGHTA and FQGTGA. The length of the CDR3 is 14 residues. V trimming: 5 bases; J trimming: 7 bases; junction bases outside the gene matches: 9. CDR3 nucleotides: TGTGCCAGCAGCCCCGGGACAGTCGACCATACGCAGTATTTT. This codes for CASSPGTVDHTQYF.

V and J are TRBV7-2 and TRBJ2-1, with 9 bases that match TRBD2. V trimming: 3 bases; J trimming: 10 bases; junction bases outside the gene matches: 10. The CDR3 sequence is 15 residues long. The germline CDR1 and CDR2 sequences are SGHTA and FQGNSA. The CDR3 coding sequence is TGTGCCAGCAGCTTTTCCGGGACTAGCCGGAGAGAGCAGTTCTTC. It translates to CASSFSGTSRREQFF.